This TCR beta chain stems from a study of T cells in Graves' hyperthyroidism and ophthalmopathy. This clonotype has a count of ten or more. From RNA transcripts, TCR beta CDR3 regions were amplified. First-round RT-PCR with HTBI primers amplified the TCR CDR3 region. Using its own MiXCR run on the multiplex PCR reads, TCRdb lists one record per CDR3 protein. The table shows 340,000 or so distinct CDR3 sequences, with roughly 18% occurring only once. Hyperthyroidism of Graves' type that showed no ophthalmopathy progression within 18 months was stable. After removal of 5 bases from V and 7 bases from J, the junction contained 15 bases not matched to a gene. Germline-derived CDR1 and CDR2 are SGHNT and YENEEA. The CDR3 is 16 amino acids.

This TCR was recovered from a woman aged 50 to 60 with Graves' hyperthyroidism. The V gene is TRBV11-3, the J gene TRBJ1-2, with TRBD1 identical over 8 bases. The sequenced material came from blood. The CDR3 DNA sequence: TGTGCCAGCAGCAACGAGGACAGGGACCAAGTCACTGGCTACACCTTC. Translated: CASSNEDRDQVTGYTF.